One sample yielded the 6 T cell receptor beta chains listed below, sequenced in a study of blood T cell repertoires in COVID-19. This table comes from immunoSEQ multiplex PCR, and its TCRdb copy is limited to in-frame clones, with some not included. The repertoire holds under 250,000 clones, with approximately 77% as singletons. The material sequenced was peripheral blood. The receptors stem from a woman of 80 years or more with acute or convalescent COVID-19.

The rearrangement joins TRBV7-2 to TRBJ2-7; 7 bases fit TRBD1. Trimming at V came to 1 base and at J to 2 bases, leaving 5 bases not matched to a gene. CDR1 SGHTA and CDR2 FQGNSA come from the germline V gene. The CDR3 is 15 residues long. CDR3 in amino acids: CASSLEGTVTYEQYF. The CDR3 DNA sequence: TGTGCCAGCAGCTTAGAAGGGACAGTCACCTACGAGCAGTACTTC.

The chain joins TRBV3-1 (or the pseudogene TRBV3-2) to TRBJ1-2, with 8 bases matching TRBD1. V lost 3 bases to trimming and J lost 2 bases; unmatched junction nucleotides: 2. This CDR3 spans 14 amino acids. Looked up from germline, CDR1 is LGHDT and CDR2 is YNNKEL (reference sequence). The CDR3 loop is CASSHQGANYGYTF. The CDR3 DNA reads TGTGCCAGCAGCCACCAGGGGGCCAACTATGGCTACACCTTC.

This chain links TRBV7-7 with TRBJ2-2, with 7 bases aligning to TRBD2. V lost 5 bases, J lost 4 bases, and 13 bases stayed unmatched. Germline lookup yields CDR1 SSHAT and CDR2 FNYEAQ (reference sequence). This CDR3 spans 17 amino acids. Written as DNA, the CDR3 is TGTGCCAGCAGCCCCGGGGTGGGGGGGGTCCGCACCGGGGAGCTGTTTTTT. It yields the protein CASSPGVGGVRTGELFF.

The rearrangement links TRBV19 to TRBJ1-1, with 10 bases fitting TRBD1. J lost 7 bases, V lost 5 bases, and 10 bases had no gene match. In germline, CDR1 is LNHDA, CDR2 SQIVND (reference sequence). The CDR3 sequence is 15 residues long. The CDR3 nucleotides are TGTGCCAGTAGTTCACGACAGGGGGCTAGGAATGAAGCTTTCTTT. This sequence encodes CASSSRQGARNEAFF.

V usage is TRBV6-1 and J usage is TRBJ2-1; 8 nucleotides align to TRBD1. The CDR3 sequence is 15 residues long. V lost 1 base and J lost 9; bases outside the gene matches: 8. Germline CDR1 and CDR2: MNHNS and SASEGT. The CDR3 sequence is CASSEGTGLRGEQFF. The CDR3 DNA reads TGTGCCAGCAGTGAAGGGACAGGGCTCCGGGGTGAGCAGTTCTTC.

The genes are TRBV5-4 and TRBJ2-3, with D possibly matching TRBD1 (5 bases). Germline CDR1 and CDR2: SGHNT and YYREEE (reference sequence). The V and J ends lost 3 bases and 2 bases respectively, with 16 bases between them. The CDR3 contains 16 residues. Here the CDR3 DNA reads TGTGCCAGCAGCTCCTCTACAGGTTCAGCCACAGATACGCAGTATTTT. This gives the protein CASSSSTGSATDTQYF.